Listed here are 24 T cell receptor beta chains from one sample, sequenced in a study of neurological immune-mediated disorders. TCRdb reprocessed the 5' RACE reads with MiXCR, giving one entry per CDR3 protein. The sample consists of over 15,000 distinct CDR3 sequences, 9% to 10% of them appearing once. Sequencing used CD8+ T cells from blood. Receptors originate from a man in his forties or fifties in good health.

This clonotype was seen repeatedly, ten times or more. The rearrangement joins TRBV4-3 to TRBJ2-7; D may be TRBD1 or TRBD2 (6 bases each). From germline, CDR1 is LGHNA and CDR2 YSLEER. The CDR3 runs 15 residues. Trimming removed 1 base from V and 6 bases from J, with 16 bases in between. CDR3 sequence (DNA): TGCGCCAGCAGCCAAGGGTCCAGGGGAGGAGGCGAGCAGTACTTC. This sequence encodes CASSQGSRGGGEQYF.

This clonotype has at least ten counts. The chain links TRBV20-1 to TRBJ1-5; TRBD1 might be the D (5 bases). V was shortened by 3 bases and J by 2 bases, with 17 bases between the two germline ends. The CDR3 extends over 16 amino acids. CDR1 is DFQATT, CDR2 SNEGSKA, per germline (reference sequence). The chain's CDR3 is CSARLSAYRRNQPQHF. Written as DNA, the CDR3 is TGCAGTGCTAGGTTATCGGCTTACAGGCGCAATCAGCCCCAGCATTTT.

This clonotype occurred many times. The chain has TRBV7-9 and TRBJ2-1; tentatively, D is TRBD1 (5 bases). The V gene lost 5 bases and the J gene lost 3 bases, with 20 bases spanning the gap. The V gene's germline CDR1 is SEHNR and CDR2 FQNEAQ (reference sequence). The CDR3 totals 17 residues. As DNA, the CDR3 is TGTGCCAGCAGCCCCCTGTTCACAGGAGAGATCTACAATGAGCAGTTCTTC. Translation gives CASSPLFTGEIYNEQFF.

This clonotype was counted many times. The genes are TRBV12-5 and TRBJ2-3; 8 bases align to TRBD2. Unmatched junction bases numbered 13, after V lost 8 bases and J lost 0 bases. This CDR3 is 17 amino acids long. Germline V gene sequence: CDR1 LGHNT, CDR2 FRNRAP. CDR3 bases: TGTGCTAGTTCACTTGACTATAGCGGGGAGAGCACAGATACGCAGTATTTT. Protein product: CASSLDYSGESTDTQYF.

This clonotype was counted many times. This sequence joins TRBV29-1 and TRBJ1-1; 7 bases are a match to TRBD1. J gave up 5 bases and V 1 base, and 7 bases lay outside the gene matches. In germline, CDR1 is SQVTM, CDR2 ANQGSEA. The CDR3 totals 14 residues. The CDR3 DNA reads TGCAGCGTTGAAGGGCACAGGGGTCGGACTGAAGCTTTCTTT. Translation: CSVEGHRGRTEAFF.

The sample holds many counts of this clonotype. The CDR3 DNA follows: TGTGCCAGCACCGAACGGGACAGAGTGTACGAGCAGTACTTC. It codes for CASTERDRVYEQYF. J is TRBJ2-7 and V is TRBV2; the match to TRBD1 covers 7 bases. V lost 7 bases, J lost 4 bases, and 10 bases stayed unmatched. Looked up from germline, CDR1 is SNHLY and CDR2 is FYNNEI. The CDR3 is 14 residues long.

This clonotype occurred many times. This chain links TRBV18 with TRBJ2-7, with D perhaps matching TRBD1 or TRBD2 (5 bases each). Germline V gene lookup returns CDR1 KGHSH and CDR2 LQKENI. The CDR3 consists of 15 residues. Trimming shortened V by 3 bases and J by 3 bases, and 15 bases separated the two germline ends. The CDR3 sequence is CASSPGTTRDYEQYF. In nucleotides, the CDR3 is TGTGCCAGCTCACCTGGGACGACACGGGACTACGAGCAGTACTTC.

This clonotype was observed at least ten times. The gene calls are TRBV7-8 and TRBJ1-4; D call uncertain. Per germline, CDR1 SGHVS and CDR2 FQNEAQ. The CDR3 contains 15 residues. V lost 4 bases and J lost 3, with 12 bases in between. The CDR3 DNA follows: TGTGCCAGCAGCTCTATCTCGGTTTCTAATGAAAAACTGTTTTTT. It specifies CASSSISVSNEKLFF.

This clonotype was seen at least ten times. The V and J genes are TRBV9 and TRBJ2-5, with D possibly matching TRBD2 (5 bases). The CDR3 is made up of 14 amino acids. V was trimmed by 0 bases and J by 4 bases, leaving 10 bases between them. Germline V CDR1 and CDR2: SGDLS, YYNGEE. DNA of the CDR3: TGTGCCAGCAGCGTAGGAGGGTTCGTAGAGACCCAGTACTTC. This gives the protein CASSVGGFVETQYF.

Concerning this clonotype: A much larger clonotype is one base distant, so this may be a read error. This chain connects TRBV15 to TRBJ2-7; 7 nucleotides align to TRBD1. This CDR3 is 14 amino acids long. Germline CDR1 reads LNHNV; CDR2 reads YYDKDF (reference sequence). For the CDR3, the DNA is TGTGCCACCAGCAGAGTCCAGGGGGAATACGGGCAGTACTTC. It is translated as CATSRVQGEYGQYF. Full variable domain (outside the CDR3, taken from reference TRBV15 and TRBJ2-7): DAMVIQNPRYQVTQFGKPVTLSCSQTLNHNVMYWYQQKSSQAPKLLFHYYDKDFNNEADTPDNFQSRRPNTSFCFLDIRSPGLGDTAMYLCATSRVQGEYGQYFGPGTRLTVT.

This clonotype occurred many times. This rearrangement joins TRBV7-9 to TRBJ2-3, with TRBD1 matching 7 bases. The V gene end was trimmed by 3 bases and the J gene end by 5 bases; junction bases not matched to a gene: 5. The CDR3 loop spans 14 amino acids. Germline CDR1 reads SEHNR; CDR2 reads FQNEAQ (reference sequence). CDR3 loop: CASSFVGGRDTQYF. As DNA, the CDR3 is TGTGCCAGCAGCTTTGTAGGGGGCAGAGATACGCAGTATTTT.

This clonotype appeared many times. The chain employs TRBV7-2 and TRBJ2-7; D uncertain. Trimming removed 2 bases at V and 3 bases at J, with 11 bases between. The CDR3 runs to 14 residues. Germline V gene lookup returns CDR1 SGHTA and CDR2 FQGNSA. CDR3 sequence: CASSLIRASYEQYF. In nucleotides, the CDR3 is TGTGCCAGCAGCTTAATACGGGCTAGCTACGAGCAGTACTTC.

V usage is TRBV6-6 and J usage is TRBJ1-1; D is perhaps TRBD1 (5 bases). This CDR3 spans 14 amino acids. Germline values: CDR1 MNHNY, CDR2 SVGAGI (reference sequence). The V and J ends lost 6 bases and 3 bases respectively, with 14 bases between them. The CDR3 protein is CASRLQGRDTEAFF. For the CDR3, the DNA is TGTGCCAGCAGACTCCAGGGTAGGGACACTGAAGCTTTCTTT.

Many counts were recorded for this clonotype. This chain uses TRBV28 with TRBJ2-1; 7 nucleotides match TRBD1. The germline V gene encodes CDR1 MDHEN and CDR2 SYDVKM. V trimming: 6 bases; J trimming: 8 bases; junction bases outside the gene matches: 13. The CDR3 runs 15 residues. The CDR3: CASSKGRGFRDEQFF. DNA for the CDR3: TGTGCCAGCAGCAAGGGCAGGGGGTTTAGGGATGAGCAGTTCTTC.

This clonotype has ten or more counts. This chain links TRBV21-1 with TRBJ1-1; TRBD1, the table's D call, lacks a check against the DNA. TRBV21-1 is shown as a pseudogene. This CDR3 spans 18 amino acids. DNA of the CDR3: TGTACCAGCAGCAAAAGAGGGGAACAGGGGGGGATGAACACTGAAGCTTTCTTT. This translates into CTSSKRGEQGGMNTEAFF.

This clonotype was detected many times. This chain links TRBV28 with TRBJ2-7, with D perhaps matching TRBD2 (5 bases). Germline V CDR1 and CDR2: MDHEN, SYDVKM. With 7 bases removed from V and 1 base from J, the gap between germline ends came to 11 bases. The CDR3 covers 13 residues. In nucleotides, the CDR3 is TGTGCCAGCACCCTGAGCGGATCCTACGAGCAGTACTTC. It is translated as CASTLSGSYEQYF.

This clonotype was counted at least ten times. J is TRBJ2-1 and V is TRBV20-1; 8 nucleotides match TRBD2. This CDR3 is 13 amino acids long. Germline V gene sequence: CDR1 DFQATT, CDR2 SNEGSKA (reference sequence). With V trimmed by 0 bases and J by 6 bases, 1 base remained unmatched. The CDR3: CSARDLAGNEQFF. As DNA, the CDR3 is TGCAGTGCTAGAGATCTAGCGGGCAATGAGCAGTTCTTC.

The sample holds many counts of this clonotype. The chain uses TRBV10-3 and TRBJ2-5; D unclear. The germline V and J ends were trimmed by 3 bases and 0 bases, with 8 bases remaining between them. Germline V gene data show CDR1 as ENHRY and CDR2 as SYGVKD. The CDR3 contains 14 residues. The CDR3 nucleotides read TGTGCCATCAGTGAATTGAGCGACCAAGAGACCCAGTACTTC. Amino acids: CAISELSDQETQYF.

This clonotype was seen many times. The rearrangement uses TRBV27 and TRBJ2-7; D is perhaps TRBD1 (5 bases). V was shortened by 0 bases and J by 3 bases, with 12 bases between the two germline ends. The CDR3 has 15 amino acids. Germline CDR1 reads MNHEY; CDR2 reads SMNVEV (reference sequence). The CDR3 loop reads CASSLSGASYYEQYF. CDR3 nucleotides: TGTGCCAGCAGTTTATCAGGGGCGTCCTACTACGAGCAGTACTTC.

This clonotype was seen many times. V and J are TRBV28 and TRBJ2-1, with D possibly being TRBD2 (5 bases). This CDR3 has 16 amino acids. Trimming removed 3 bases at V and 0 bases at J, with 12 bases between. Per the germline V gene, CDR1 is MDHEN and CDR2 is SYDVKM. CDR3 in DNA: TGTGCCAGCAGTTTCCAAGACTACAGCTCCTACAATGAGCAGTTCTTC. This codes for CASSFQDYSSYNEQFF.

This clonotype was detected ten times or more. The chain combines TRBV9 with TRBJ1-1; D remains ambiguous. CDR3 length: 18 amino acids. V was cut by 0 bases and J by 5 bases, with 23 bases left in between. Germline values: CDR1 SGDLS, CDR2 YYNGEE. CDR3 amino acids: CASSVVPGIHGIVTEAFF. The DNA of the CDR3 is TGTGCCAGCAGCGTAGTTCCGGGGATTCACGGAATAGTAACTGAAGCTTTCTTT.

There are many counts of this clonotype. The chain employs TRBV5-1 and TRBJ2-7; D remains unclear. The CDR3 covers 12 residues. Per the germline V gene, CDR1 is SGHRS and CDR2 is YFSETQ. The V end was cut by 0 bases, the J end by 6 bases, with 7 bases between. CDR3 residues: CASSLVGPEQYF. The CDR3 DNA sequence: TGCGCCAGCAGCTTGGTTGGGCCCGAGCAGTACTTC.

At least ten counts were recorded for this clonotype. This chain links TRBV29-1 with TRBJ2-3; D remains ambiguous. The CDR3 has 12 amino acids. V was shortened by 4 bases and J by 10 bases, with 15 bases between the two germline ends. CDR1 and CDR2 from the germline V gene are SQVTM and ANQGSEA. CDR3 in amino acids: CSVGASVGAQYF. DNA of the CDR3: TGCAGCGTTGGGGCCTCCGTTGGAGCGCAGTATTTT.

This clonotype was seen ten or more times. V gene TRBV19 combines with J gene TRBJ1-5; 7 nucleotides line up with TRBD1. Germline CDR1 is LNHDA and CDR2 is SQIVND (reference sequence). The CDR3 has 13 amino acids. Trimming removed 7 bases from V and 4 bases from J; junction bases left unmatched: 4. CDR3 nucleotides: TGTGCCAGTACCCCGGGACAGAATCAGCCCCAGCATTTT. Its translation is CASTPGQNQPQHF.